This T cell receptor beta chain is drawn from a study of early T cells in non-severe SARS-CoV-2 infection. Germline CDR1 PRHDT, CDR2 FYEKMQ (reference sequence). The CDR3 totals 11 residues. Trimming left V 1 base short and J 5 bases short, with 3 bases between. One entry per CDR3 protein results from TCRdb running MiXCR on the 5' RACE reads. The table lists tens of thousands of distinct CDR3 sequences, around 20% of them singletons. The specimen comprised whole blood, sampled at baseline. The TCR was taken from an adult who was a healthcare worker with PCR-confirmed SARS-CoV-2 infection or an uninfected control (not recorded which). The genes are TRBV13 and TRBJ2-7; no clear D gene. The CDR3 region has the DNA TGTGCCAGCAGCTTAGCCGACGAGCAGTACTTC. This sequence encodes CASSLADEQYF. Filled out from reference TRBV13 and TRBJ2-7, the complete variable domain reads AAGVIQSPRHLIKEKRETATLKCYPIPRHDTVYWYQQGPGQDPQFLISFYEKMQSDKGSIPDRFSAQQFSDYHSELNMSSLELGDSALYFCASSLADEQYFGPGTRLTVT.